Listed below are T cell receptor beta chains from one sample, sequenced in a study of cytomegalovirus exposure and HLA in healthy donors. Assay used: immunoSEQ multiplex PCR; TCRdb lists only in-frame clones, some missing. The sample lists roughly 130,000 clones; about 80% were seen once. The sample was PBMCs. The source of these receptors is a woman between 40 and 50 years old in good health and CMV-seronegative. CDR3s include the opening cysteine and the closing phenylalanine or tryptophan. A D gene is named only where the DNA matches it firmly. Only part of the rows carry a size: once, few, many, or a class if the clone is expanded.

clone size,D gene,V gene,J gene,CDR3 protein,CDR3 DNA
.,TRBD1,TRBV9,TRBJ1-5,CASSPGGNSNQPQHF,TGTGCCAGCAGTCCAGGGGGGAATAGCAATCAGCCCCAGCATTTT
.,TRBD1,TRBV16,TRBJ1-4,CASSQEGQSNEKLFF,TGTGCCAGCAGCCAAGAGGGACAGAGTAATGAAAAACTGTTTTTT
few,TRBD1,TRBV5-5,TRBJ1-4,CASSVQGAFNEKLFF,TGTGCCAGCAGCGTCCAGGGGGCATTTAATGAAAAACTGTTTTTT
.,.,TRBV15,TRBJ1-1,CATSRDWGGFSGEAFF,TGTGCCACCAGCAGAGATTGGGGGGGGTTTTCAGGTGAAGCTTTCTTT
.,TRBD2,TRBV29-1,TRBJ2-5,CSESLAGGRETQYF,TGCAGCGAATCTTTAGCGGGGGGGCGAGAGACCCAGTACTTC
.,.,TRBV7-2,TRBJ2-7,CASSPRASSYEQYF,TGTGCCAGCAGCCCACGGGCTAGCAGCTACGAGCAGTACTTC
.,.,TRBV18,TRBJ1-3,CASSPPKSSGNTIYF,TGTGCCAGCTCACCACCTAAGAGCTCTGGAAACACCATATATTTT
.,.,TRBV20-1,TRBJ1-1,CSAGGNTEAFF,TGCAGTGCCGGGGGGAACACTGAAGCTTTCTTT
.,.,TRBV5-1,TRBJ2-5,CASSPRAAGPEETQYF,TGCGCCAGCAGCCCCCGCGCGGCGGGCCCTGAGGAGACCCAGTACTTC
.,.,TRBV11-3,TRBJ1-1,CASSLDFYRVMNTEAFF,TGTGCCAGCAGCTTAGATTTTTACAGGGTGATGAACACTGAAGCTTTCTTT
.,.,TRBV4-3,TRBJ1-2,CASSPRTSGLGYTF,TGCGCCAGCAGCCCTAGAACGTCAGGGTTGGGCTACACCTTC
.,.,TRBV15,TRBJ2-7,CATSSPGHPYEQYF,TGTGCCACCAGCAGCCCGGGACATCCGTACGAGCAGTACTTC
.,.,TRBV7-8,TRBJ2-1,CASSLEERGYNEQFF,TGTGCCAGCAGCTTAGAGGAGCGAGGGTACAATGAGCAGTTCTTC
few,TRBD1,TRBV4-3,TRBJ2-7,CASSQAGTGAYEQYF,TGCGCCAGCAGCCAGGCCGGGACAGGCGCCTACGAGCAGTACTTC
.,TRBD1,TRBV27,TRBJ2-7,CASSYDRGREQYF,TGTGCCAGCAGCTATGACAGGGGGCGCGAGCAGTACTTC
.,TRBD1,TRBV5-1,TRBJ2-3,CASSLLQGATDTQYF,TGCGCCAGCAGCTTACTACAGGGGGCCACAGATACGCAGTATTTT
.,TRBD1,TRBV12-5,TRBJ1-2,CVTQGHGYGYTF,TGTGTTACACAGGGGCACGGCTATGGCTACACCTTC